The T cell receptor (beta chain) described here comes from a study of regulatory T cells in long-lasting Graves disease. Study-wide findings and caveats: Clonotypes that were public and shared totalled roughly 3,000 in persistent patients versus 750 to 1,000 in new patients. Limited samples may have lowered accuracy.

This clonotype was observed many times. Its antigen is still unknown. Time point indicated: newly diagnosed GD, antithyroid drugs for less than 3 months. PBMC RNA served as the TCR library source. Construction of TCR beta libraries relied on iRepertoire HTBI primers and on Arm-PCR targeting CDR3 regions. MiXCR, applied by TCRdb to the multiplex PCR reads, yields one record per CDR3 protein. This repertoire shows hundreds of thousands of distinct CDR3 sequences, more than 15% found once; its top ten account for 25%. Another study also made use of these data, one on T cells in Graves' hyperthyroidism and ophthalmopathy. From that second work: Ophthalmopathy stood apart from stable hyperthyroidism in a 13 V-J model.

The specimen comprised peripheral blood mononuclear cells (PBMCs), sampled at new diagnosis, from a patient treated with antithyroid drugs. This clonotype was sampled from a middle-aged woman with Graves disease.

The CDR3 loop is CASTDTQYF. DNA of the CDR3: TGTGCCAGCACAGATACGCAGTATTTT. This chain links TRBV19 with TRBJ2-3; D uncertain. The V gene's germline CDR1 is LNHDA and CDR2 SQIVND (reference sequence). The CDR3 contains 9 residues. The V gene lost 9 bases and the J gene lost 2 bases, with 0 bases spanning the gap.